One sample yielded the 17 T cell receptor beta chains listed below, sequenced in a study of T cell responses to AZD1222 COVID-19 vaccine. The data were produced by immunoSEQ multiplex PCR, yet TCRdb's version contains in-frame clones alone and is incomplete. The sample yields some 200,000 clones, 90% to 95% seen once. The sequencing used peripheral blood, collected on day 0 of AZD1222 vaccination. The receptors derive from an adult in good health.

This chain uses TRBV19 with TRBJ1-5; no definite D call. Trimming stripped 6 bases from V and 3 bases from J, with 12 bases between. Germline V gene lookup returns CDR1 LNHDA and CDR2 SQIVND (reference sequence). This CDR3 region has 14 residues. CDR3 protein: CASSFRETNQPQHF. CDR3 bases: TGTGCCAGTAGCTTCCGGGAGACCAATCAGCCCCAGCATTTT.

The chain is built from TRBV6-5 and TRBJ1-1, with 10 bases identical to TRBD1. CDR3 length: 15 residues. V shed 0 bases and J 4 bases; nucleotides not matched to a gene: 2. From germline, CDR1 is MNHEY and CDR2 SVGAGI. The CDR3 coding sequence is TGTGCCAGCAGTTACTCGGGGGACAGGGGCACTGAAGCTTTCTTT. This translates into CASSYSGDRGTEAFF.

This chain links TRBV12-3 or TRBV12-4 with TRBJ1-2, with D perhaps TRBD1 (5 bases). The length of the CDR3 is 13 residues. V lost 3 bases to trimming and J lost 3 bases, with 8 bases between them. In DNA, the CDR3 is TGTGCCAGCAGTTTTGGCAGGGACTATGGCTACACCTTC. It translates to CASSFGRDYGYTF.

This clone came up once. CDR3: CASSTGFSSGANVLTF. CDR3 nucleotides: TGTGCCAGCTCGACGGGTTTTAGCTCTGGGGCCAACGTCCTGACTTTC. V is TRBV18 and J is TRBJ2-6; no definite D call. V lost 6 bases, J lost 0 bases, and 12 bases lay in between. The CDR3 length is 16 residues. Germline CDR1 KGHSH, CDR2 LQKENI. Looking up the rest from reference TRBV18 and TRBJ2-6 gives the full variable domain: NAGVMQNPRHLVRRRGQEARLRCSPMKGHSHVYWYRQLPEEGLKFMVYLQKENIIDESGMPKERFSAEFPKEGPSILRIQQVVRGDSAAYFCASSTGFSSGANVLTFGAGSRLTVL.

This chain joins TRBV6-5 and TRBJ2-7, with TRBD1 identical over 9 bases. Germline CDR1 reads MNHEY; CDR2 reads SVGAGI. This CDR3 is 15 amino acids long. Trimming took 0 bases from V and 6 from J; bases not matched to a gene: 6. The chain's CDR3 is CASSYSRTGVGEQYF. In DNA, the CDR3 is TGTGCCAGCAGTTACTCGAGGACAGGGGTGGGCGAGCAGTACTTC.

This sequence joins TRBV6-5 and TRBJ1-1, with D unresolved. The CDR3 extends over 11 amino acids. CDR1 MNHEY and CDR2 SVGAGI come from the germline V gene. V lost 7 bases and J lost 1, with 4 bases in between. Here the CDR3 reads CASTGNTEAFF. The CDR3 DNA is TGTGCCAGCACAGGGAACACTGAAGCTTTCTTT.

This clone was observed a single time. This chain uses TRBV11-2 with TRBJ1-4, with D tentatively TRBD1 (6 bases). Trimming shortened V by 5 bases and J by 4 bases, and 11 bases separated the two germline ends. The V gene's germline CDR1 is SGHAT and CDR2 FQNNGV. This CDR3 has 14 amino acids. The DNA for the CDR3 is TGTGCCAGCAGCCGTGGGGGGCTTAATGAAAAACTGTTTTTT. Residues: CASSRGGLNEKLFF.

This chain uses TRBV5-1 with TRBJ1-2; maybe TRBD1 (5 bases). Germline V gene sequence: CDR1 SGHRS, CDR2 YFSETQ. V lost 4 bases and J 4 bases, leaving 14 bases between the germline ends. CDR3 length: 14 residues. In DNA form, the CDR3 reads TGCGCCAGCAGCCCGATCGGGACCGCCTATGGCTACACCTTC. It encodes CASSPIGTAYGYTF. Complete variable domain (other parts from reference TRBV5-1 and TRBJ1-2): KAGVTQTPRYLIKTRGQQVTLSCSPISGHRSVSWYQQTPGQGLQFLFEYFSETQRNKGNFPGRFSGRQFSNSRSEMNVSTLELGDSALYLCASSPIGTAYGYTFGSGTRLTVV.

The chain uses TRBV6-6 and TRBJ2-1; D possibly corresponds to TRBD1 (6 bases). V was pared by 6 bases and J by 0 bases, with 9 bases between. The length of the CDR3 is 14 residues. Germline CDR1 is MNHNY and CDR2 is SVGAGI (reference sequence). The CDR3 here is CASRTGSSYNEQFF. As DNA, the CDR3 is TGTGCCAGCAGAACAGGGAGCTCCTACAATGAGCAGTTCTTC.

The chain recombines TRBV7-6 with TRBJ1-4; a weak D match, TRBD1 (5 bases). The germline CDR1 and CDR2 sequences are SGHVS and FNYEAQ. V shed 3 bases and J shed 8 bases, with 10 bases lying between them. The CDR3 has 13 amino acids. Written as DNA, the CDR3 is TGTGCCAGCAGCTTCAGGGTCAGGGAAAAACTGTTTTTT. It codes for CASSFRVREKLFF.

The chain carries TRBV3-1 (or the pseudogene TRBV3-2) and TRBJ2-2; D remains unclear. Between the trimmed V and J ends, which lost 1 base and 1 base, there was a span of 10 bases. CDR3 length: 16 residues. The germline V gene has CDR1 LGHDT and CDR2 YNNKEL (reference sequence). The CDR3 nucleotides are TGTGCCAGCAGCCAAGGTTCTAGTCTGAACACCGGGGAGCTGTTTTTT. As protein: CASSQGSSLNTGELFF.

The chain employs TRBV7-8 and TRBJ2-7; either TRBD1 or TRBD2 may supply D (6 bases each). The V and J ends lost 7 bases and 3 bases respectively, with 22 bases between them. Germline assignment: CDR1 SGHVS and CDR2 FQNEAQ. The CDR3 contains 16 residues. CDR3 nucleotide sequence: TGTGCCAGCAACCCAGGGGCTCGTTGGGGGGACTACGAGCAGTACTTC. It is translated as CASNPGARWGDYEQYF.

The gene calls are TRBV10-3 and TRBJ2-3; no reliable D call. V was shortened by 3 bases and J by 4 bases, with 8 bases between the two germline ends. CDR3 length: 13 residues. The germline CDR1 and CDR2 sequences are ENHRY and SYGVKD. In DNA form, the CDR3 reads TGTGCCATCAGTGACCGGGCCTCAGATACGCAGTATTTT. This encodes CAISDRASDTQYF.

The chain is built from TRBV6-4 and TRBJ2-1, with TRBD2 as a possible D gene (5 bases). This CDR3 contains 16 residues. CDR1 is MRHNA and CDR2 is SNTAGT in the germline V gene. V lost 1 base to trimming and J lost 3 bases, with 13 bases between them. CDR3 residues: CASSDYIRGDYNEQFF. The CDR3 bases are TGTGCCAGCAGTGACTATATCCGGGGAGACTACAATGAGCAGTTCTTC.

The chain employs TRBV7-2 and TRBJ1-2, with D hard to call. CDR1 is SGHTA and CDR2 is FQGNSA in the germline V gene. The V end was cut by 0 bases, the J end by 9 bases, with 23 bases between. There are 17 residues in the CDR3. This chain's CDR3 is CASSLATASLKTSSYTF. For the CDR3, the DNA is TGTGCCAGCAGCTTAGCCACAGCCTCACTAAAAACCTCGAGCTACACCTTC.

This clone has just one count. The chain has TRBV5-5 and TRBJ1-1; D may be TRBD1 (6 bases). This CDR3 has 13 residues. V lost 0 bases and J lost 7, with 10 bases in between. Germline-derived CDR1 and CDR2 are SGHKS and YYEKEE (reference sequence). The CDR3 spells CASSLAETGEAFF. CDR3 nucleotide sequence: TGTGCCAGCAGCTTGGCTGAGACAGGTGAAGCTTTCTTT.

The J gene is TRBJ1-2, the V gene TRBV6-6, with TRBD1 matching over 8 bases. V shed 4 bases and J 12 bases; nucleotides not matched to a gene: 7. Per germline, CDR1 MNHNY and CDR2 SVGAGI (reference sequence). This CDR3 comprises 12 residues. The CDR3: CASSFQGAQNTF. The DNA for the CDR3 is TGTGCCAGCAGTTTTCAGGGGGCGCAGAACACCTTC.